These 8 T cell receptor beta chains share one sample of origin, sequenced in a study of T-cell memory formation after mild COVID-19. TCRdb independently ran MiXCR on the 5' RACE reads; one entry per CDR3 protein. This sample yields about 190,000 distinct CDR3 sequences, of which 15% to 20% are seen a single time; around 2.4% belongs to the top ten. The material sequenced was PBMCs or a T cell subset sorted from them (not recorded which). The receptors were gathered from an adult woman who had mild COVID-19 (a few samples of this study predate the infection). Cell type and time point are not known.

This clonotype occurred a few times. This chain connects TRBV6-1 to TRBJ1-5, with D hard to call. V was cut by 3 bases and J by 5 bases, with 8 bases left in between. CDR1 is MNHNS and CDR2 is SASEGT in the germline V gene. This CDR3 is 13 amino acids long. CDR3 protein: CASSDGPYQPQHF. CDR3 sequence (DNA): TGTGCCAGCAGTGACGGACCTTATCAGCCCCAGCATTTT.

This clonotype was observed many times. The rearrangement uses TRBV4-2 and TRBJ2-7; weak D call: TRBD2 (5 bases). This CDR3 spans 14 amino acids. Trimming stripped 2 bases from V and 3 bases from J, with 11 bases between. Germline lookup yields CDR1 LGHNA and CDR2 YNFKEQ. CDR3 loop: CASSQSHGDYEQYF. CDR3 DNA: TGTGCCAGCAGCCAAAGTCACGGGGACTACGAGCAGTACTTC.

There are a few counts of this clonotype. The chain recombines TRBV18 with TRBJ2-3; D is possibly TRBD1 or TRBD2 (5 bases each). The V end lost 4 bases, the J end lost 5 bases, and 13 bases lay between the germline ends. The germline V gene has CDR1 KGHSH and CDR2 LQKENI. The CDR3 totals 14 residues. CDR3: CASSLGRTRDTQYF. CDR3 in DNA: TGTGCCAGCTCACTGGGACGAACGCGAGATACGCAGTATTTT.

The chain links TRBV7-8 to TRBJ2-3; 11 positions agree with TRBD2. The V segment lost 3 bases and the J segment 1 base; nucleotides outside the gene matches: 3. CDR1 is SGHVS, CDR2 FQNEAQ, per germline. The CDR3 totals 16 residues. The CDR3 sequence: CASSFQTSGGTDTQYF. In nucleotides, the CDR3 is TGTGCCAGCAGCTTCCAGACTAGCGGGGGCACAGATACGCAGTATTTT.

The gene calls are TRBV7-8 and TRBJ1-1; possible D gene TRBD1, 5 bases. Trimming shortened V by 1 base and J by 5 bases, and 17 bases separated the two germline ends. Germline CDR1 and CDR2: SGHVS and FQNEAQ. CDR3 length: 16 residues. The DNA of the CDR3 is TGTGCCAGCAGCTTAGAGTCAGCCATCGGGGGGACTGAAGCTTTCTTT. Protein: CASSLESAIGGTEAFF. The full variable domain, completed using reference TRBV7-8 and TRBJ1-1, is GAGVSQSPRYKVAKRGQDVALRCDPISGHVSLFWYQQALGQGPEFLTYFQNEAQLDKSGLPSDRFFAERPEGSVSTLKIQRTQQEDSAVYLCASSLESAIGGTEAFFGQGTRLTVV.

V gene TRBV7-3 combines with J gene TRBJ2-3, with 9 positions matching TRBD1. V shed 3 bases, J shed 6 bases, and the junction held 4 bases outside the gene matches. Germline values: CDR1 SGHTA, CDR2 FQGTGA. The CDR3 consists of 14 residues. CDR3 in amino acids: CASSLDRGGDTQYF. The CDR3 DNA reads TGTGCCAGCAGCTTGGACAGGGGTGGCGATACGCAGTATTTT.

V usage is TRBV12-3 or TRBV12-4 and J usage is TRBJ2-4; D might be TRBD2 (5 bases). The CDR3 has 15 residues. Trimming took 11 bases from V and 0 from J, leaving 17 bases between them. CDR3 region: CAPYWDEGAKNIQYF. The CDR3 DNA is TGTGCCCCCTACTGGGATGAGGGAGCCAAAAACATTCAGTACTTC.

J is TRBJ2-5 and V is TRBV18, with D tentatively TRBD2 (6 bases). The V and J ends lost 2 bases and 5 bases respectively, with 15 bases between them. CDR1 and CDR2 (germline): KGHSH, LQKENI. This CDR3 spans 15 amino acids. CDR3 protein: CASSPSAGPGETQYF. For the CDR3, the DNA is TGTGCCAGCTCACCATCGGCGGGGCCGGGGGAGACCCAGTACTTC.